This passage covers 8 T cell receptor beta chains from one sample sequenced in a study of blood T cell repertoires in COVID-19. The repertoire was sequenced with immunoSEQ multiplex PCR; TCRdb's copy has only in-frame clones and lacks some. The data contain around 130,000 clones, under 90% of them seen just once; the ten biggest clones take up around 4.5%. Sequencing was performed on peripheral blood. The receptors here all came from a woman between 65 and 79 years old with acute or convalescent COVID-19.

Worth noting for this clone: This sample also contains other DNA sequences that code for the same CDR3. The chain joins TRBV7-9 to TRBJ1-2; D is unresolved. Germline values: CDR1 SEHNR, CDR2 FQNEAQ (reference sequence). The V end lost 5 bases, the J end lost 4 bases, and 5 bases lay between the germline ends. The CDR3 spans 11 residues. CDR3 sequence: CASSPSYGYTF. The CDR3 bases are TGTGCCAGCAGCCCGAGCTATGGCTACACCTTC. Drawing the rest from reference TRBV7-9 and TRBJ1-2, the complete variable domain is DTGVSQNPRHKITKRGQNVTFRCDPISEHNRLYWYRQTLGQGPEFLTYFQNEAQLEKSRLLSDRFSAERPKGSFSTLEIQRTEQGDSAMYLCASSPSYGYTFGSGTRLTVV.

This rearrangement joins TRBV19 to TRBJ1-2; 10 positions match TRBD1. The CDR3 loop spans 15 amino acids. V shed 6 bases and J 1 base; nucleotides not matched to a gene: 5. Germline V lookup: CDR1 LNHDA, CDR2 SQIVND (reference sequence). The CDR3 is CASRDRGTGNYGYTF. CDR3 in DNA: TGTGCCAGTAGGGACAGGGGGACGGGTAACTATGGCTACACCTTC.

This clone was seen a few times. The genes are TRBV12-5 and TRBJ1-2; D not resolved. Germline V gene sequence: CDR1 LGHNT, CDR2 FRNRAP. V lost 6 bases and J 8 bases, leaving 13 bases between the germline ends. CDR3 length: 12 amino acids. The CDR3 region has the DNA TGTGCTAGTGGATCCCGGACGGGAGGCTACACCTTC. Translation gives CASGSRTGGYTF.

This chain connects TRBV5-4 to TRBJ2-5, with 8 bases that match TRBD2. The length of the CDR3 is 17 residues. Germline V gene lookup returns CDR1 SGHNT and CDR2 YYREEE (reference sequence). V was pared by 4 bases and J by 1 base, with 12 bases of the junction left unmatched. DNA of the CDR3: TGTGCCAGCAGCGGGGGACTAGGTTCTCCCCTCCAAGAGACCCAGTACTTC. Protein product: CASSGGLGSPLQETQYF.

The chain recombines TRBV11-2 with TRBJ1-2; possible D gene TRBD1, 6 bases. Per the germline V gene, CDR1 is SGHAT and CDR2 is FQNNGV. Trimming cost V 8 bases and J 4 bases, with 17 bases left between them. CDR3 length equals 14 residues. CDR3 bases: TGTGCCAGCGTTCGACAGGACGGTAGCTATGGCTACACCTTC. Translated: CASVRQDGSYGYTF.

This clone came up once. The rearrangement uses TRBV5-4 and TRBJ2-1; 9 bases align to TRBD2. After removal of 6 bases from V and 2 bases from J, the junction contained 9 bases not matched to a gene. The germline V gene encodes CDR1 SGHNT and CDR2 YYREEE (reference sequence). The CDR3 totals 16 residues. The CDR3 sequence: CASTLAGGGAYNEQFF. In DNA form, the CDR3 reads TGTGCCAGCACCCTCGCCGGCGGGGGGGCCTACAATGAGCAGTTCTTC.

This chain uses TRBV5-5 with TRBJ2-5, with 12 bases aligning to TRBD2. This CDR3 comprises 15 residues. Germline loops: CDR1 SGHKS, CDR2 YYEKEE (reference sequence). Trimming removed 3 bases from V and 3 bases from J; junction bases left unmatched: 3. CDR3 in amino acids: CASSSPSGGEETQYF. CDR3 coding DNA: TGTGCCAGCAGCTCCCCTAGCGGGGGGGAAGAGACCCAGTACTTC. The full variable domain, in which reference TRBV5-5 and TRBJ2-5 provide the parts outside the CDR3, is DAGVTQSPTHLIKTRGQQVTLRCSPISGHKSVSWYQQVLGQGPQFIFQYYEKEERGRGNFPDRFSARQFPNYSSELNVNALLLGDSALYLCASSSPSGGEETQYFGPGTRLLVL.

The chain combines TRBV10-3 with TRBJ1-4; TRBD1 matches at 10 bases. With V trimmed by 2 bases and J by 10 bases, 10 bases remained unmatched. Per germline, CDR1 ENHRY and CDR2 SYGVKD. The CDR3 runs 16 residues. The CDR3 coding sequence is TGTGCCATCAGTGAGCCGGGACAGGGGAACTTGGGAAAACTGTTTTTT. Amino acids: CAISEPGQGNLGKLFF.